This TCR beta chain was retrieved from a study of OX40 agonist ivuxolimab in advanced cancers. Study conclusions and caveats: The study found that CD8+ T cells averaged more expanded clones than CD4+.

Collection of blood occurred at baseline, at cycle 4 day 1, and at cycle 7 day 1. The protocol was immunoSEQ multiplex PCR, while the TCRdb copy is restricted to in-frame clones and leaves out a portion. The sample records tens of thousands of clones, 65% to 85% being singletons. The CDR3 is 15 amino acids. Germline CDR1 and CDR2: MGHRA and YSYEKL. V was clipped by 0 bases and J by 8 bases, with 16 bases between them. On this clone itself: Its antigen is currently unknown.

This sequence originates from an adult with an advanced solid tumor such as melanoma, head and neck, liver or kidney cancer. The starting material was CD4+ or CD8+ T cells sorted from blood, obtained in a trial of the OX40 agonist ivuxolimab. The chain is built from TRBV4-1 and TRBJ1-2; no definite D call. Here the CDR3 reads CASSQDVHAPGGYTF. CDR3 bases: TGCGCCAGCAGCCAAGATGTGCACGCTCCCGGGGGCTACACCTTC.